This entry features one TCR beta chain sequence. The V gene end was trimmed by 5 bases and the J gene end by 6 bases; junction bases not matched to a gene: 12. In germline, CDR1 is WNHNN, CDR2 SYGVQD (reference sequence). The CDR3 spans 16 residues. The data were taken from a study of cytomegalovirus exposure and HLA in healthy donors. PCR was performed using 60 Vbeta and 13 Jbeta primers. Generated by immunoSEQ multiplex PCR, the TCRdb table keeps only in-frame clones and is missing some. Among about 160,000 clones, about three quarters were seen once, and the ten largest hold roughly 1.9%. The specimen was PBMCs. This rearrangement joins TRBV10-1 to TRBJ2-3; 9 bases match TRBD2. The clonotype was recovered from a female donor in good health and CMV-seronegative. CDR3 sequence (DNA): TGCGCCAGCAGTTGGGCGACTAGCGGTCAGGAGGATACGCAGTATTTT. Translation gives CASSWATSGQEDTQYF.